This T cell receptor beta chain was recorded in a study of cytomegalovirus exposure and HLA in healthy donors. Study-wide results and caveats: V- and J-gene trimming in TCR beta was tied to a missense DCLRE1C variant by an analysis performed later. Researchers had no immune exposure information except CMV serostatus available. Cytomegalovirus status, reportedly, was diagnosed with high specificity and sensitivity by the classifier.

With regard to this clone: The target antigen is unknown.

Vbeta (60) and Jbeta (13) primers were used in the PCR. Here immunoSEQ multiplex PCR was the method, and the copy in TCRdb shows in-frame clones only, minus some. This repertoire shows some 100,000 clones, roughly 70% found once; its top ten account for approximately 4.8%. Trimming took 4 bases from V and 6 from J; bases not matched to a gene: 8. The CDR3 is made up of 16 amino acids. Germline CDR1 MNHNS, CDR2 SASEGT. This clonotype was sampled from a woman younger than 35 in good health and CMV-seropositive. The V and J genes are TRBV6-1 and TRBJ1-4, with 10 positions matching TRBD1. The sample consisted of PBMCs. Here the CDR3 DNA reads TGTGCCAGCAGTGGGACGGAAGGACAGGGGGATGAAAAACTGTTTTTT. Its protein is CASSGTEGQGDEKLFF.